This T cell receptor beta chain was captured in a study of CD8 T cells in Susac syndrome. This CDR3 is built from 16 residues. V was shortened by 2 bases and J by 1 base, with 15 bases between the two germline ends. Germline loops: CDR1 MGHDK, CDR2 SYGVNS. In contrast to the negatively isolated CD8+ and CD4+ T cells, TEMRA cells were FACS-enriched. Roughly 0.45 to 1 ug RNA was reverse transcribed with random hexamers. MiXCR, applied by TCRdb to the immunoSEQ multiplex PCR reads, yields one record per CDR3 protein. The sample shows tens of thousands of distinct CDR3 sequences, around 93% of them seen only once.

Sequencing was done on a sample of CD8+ T cells from PBMCs. This sequence was found in a human donor with Susac syndrome. V is TRBV25-1 and J is TRBJ2-7; D perhaps matches TRBD1 (6 bases). CDR3 in DNA: TGTGCCAGCAGTGAAGGTGGGGACATGGGTTCCTACGAGCAGTACTTC. It specifies CASSEGGDMGSYEQYF.